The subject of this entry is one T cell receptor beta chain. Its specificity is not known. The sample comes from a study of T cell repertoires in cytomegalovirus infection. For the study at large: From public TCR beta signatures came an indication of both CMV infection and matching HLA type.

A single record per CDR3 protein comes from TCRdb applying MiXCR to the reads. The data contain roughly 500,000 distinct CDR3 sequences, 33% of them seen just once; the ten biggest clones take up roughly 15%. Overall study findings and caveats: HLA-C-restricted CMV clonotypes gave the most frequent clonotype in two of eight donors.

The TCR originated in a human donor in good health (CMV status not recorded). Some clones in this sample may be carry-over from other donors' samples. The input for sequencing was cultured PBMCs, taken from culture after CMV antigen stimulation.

The CDR3 DNA follows: TGTGCCAGCAGCTTCCCGGCTTCGAGAGAGACCCAGTACTTC. This gives the protein CASSFPASRETQYF. The chain recombines TRBV5-6 with TRBJ2-5; D unclear. CDR1 is SGHDT and CDR2 is YYEEEE in the germline V gene. The V and J ends lost 2 bases and 4 bases respectively, with 12 bases between them. The CDR3 runs to 14 residues.